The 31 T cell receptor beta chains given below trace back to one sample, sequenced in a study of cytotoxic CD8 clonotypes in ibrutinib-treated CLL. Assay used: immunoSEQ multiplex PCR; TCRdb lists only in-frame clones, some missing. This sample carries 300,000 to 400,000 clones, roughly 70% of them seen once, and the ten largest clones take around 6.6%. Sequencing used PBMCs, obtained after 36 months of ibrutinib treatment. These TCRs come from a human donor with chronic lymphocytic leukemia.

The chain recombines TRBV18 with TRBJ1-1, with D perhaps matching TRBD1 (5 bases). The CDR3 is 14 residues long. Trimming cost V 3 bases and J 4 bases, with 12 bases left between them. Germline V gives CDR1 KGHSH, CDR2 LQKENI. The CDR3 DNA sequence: TGTGCCAGCTCACCCAGGGCGGGGACCACTGAAGCTTTCTTT. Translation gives CASSPRAGTTEAFF.

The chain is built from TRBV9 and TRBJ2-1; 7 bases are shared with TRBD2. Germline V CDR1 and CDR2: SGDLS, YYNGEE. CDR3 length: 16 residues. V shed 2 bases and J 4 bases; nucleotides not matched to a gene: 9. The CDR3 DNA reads TGTGCCAGCAGCGTTGAAGGGAGGGTATTATACAATGAGCAGTTCTTC. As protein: CASSVEGRVLYNEQFF.

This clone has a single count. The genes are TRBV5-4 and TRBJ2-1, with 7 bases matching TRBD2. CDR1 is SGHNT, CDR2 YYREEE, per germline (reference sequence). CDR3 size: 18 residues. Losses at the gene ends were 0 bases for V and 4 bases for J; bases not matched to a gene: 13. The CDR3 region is CASSLGGGGSGLYNEQFF. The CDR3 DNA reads TGTGCCAGCAGCTTGGGAGGAGGTGGTAGCGGGCTTTACAATGAGCAGTTCTTC.

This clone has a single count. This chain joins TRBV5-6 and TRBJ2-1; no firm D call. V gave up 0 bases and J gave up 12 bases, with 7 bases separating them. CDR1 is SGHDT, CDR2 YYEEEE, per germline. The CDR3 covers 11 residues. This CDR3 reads CASSLARRQFF. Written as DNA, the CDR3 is TGTGCCAGCAGCTTGGCTCGGCGGCAGTTCTTC.

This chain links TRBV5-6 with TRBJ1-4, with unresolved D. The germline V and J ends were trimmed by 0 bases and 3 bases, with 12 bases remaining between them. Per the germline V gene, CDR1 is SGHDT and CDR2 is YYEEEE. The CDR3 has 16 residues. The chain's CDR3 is CASSLEVVWPNEKLFF. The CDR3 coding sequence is TGTGCCAGCAGCTTGGAAGTTGTGTGGCCTAATGAAAAACTGTTTTTT.

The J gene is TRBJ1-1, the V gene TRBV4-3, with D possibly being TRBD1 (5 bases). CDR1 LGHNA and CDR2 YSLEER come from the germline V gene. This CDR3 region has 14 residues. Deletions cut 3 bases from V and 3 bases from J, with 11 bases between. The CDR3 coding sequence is TGCGCCAGCAGCCAGACACGGGGACACACTGAAGCTTTCTTT. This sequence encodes CASSQTRGHTEAFF.

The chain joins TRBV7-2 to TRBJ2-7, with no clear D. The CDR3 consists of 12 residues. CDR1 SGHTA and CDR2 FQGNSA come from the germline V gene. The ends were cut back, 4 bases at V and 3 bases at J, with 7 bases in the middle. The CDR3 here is CASSSQVYEQYF. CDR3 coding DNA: TGTGCCAGCAGCTCCCAAGTCTACGAGCAGTACTTC.

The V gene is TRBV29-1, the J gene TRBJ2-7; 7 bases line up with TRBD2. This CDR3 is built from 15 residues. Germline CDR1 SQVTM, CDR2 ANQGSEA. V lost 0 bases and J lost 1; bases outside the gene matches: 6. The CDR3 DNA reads TGCAGCGTTGAAGATCCTCGCGGGAGTTCCTACGAGCAGTACTTC. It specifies CSVEDPRGSSYEQYF.

In nucleotides, the CDR3 is TGCGCCAGCAGCTTGGGGACAGGGGGTTTCAATCAGCCCCAGCATTTT. Encoded protein: CASSLGTGGFNQPQHF. The rearrangement links TRBV5-1 to TRBJ1-5, with TRBD1 matching over 10 bases. Trimming removed 0 bases from V and 3 bases from J; junction bases left unmatched: 3. Germline assignment: CDR1 SGHRS and CDR2 YFSETQ. The CDR3 covers 16 residues.

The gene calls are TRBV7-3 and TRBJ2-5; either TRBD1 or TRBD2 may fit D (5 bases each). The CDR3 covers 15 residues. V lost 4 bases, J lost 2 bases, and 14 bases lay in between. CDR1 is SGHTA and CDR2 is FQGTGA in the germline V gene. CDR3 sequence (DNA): TGTGCCAGCAGCTCATGGGACGGCCCACAAGAGACCCAGTACTTC. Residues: CASSSWDGPQETQYF.

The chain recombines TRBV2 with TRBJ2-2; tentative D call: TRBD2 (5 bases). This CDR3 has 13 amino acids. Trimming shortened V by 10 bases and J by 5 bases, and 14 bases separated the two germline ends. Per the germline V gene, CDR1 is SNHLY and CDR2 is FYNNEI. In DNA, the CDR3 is TGTGCCACCATAAGCGGATCGACCGGGGAGCTGTTTTTT. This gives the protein CATISGSTGELFF.

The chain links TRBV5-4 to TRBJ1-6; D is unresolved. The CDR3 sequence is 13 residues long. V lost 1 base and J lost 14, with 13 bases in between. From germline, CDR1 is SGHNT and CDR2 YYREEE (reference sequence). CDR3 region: CASSLSGSGSLHF. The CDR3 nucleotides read TGTGCCAGCAGCTTGTCGGGGTCCGGATCCCTCCACTTT.

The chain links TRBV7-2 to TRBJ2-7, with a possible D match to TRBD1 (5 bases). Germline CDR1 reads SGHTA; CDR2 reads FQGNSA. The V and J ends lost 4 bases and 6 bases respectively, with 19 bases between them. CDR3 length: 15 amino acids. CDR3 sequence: CASSSLPQGSSEQYF. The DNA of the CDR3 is TGTGCCAGCAGCTCCCTACCGCAGGGTTCAAGCGAGCAGTACTTC.

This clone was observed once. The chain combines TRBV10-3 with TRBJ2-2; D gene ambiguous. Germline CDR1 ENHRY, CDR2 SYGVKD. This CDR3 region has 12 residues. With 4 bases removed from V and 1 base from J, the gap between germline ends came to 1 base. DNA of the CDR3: TGTGCCATCAGTGGGAACACCGGGGAGCTGTTTTTT. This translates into CAISGNTGELFF.

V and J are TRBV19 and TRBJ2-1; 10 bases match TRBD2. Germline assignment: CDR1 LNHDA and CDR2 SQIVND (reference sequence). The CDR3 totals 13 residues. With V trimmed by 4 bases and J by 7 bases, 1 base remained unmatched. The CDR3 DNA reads TGTGCCAGTAGTAGGGGACTAGCGAATGAGCAGTTCTTC. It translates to CASSRGLANEQFF.

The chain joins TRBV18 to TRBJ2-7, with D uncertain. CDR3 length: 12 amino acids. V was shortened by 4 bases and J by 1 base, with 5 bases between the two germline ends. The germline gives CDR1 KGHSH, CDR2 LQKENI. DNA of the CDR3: TGTGCCAGCTCACTTCCTTCCTACGAGCAGTACTTC. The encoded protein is CASSLPSYEQYF.

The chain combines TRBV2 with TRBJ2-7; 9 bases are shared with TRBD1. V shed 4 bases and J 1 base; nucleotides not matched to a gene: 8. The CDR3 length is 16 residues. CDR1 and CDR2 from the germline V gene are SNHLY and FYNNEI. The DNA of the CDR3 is TGTGCCAGCAGTGTACTGGACAGGGGCAATTCCTACGAGCAGTACTTC. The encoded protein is CASSVLDRGNSYEQYF.

CDR3 coding DNA: TGTGCCAGCAGCAAGGGTAGACTCCAAGAGACCCAGTACTTC. Translation gives CASSKGRLQETQYF. The V and J genes are TRBV6-5 and TRBJ2-5; D call uncertain. CDR3 size: 14 residues. V gave up 6 bases and J gave up 1 base, with 12 bases separating them. Looked up from germline, CDR1 is MNHEY and CDR2 is SVGAGI.

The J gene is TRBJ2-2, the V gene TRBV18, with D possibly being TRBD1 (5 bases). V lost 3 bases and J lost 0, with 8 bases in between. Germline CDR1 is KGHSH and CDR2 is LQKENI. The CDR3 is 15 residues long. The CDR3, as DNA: TGTGCCAGCTCACCTCGCAGGGCGAACACCGGGGAGCTGTTTTTT. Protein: CASSPRRANTGELFF.

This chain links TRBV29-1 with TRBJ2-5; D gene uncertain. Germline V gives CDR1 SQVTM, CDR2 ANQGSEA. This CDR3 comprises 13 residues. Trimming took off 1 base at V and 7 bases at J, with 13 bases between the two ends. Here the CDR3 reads CSVEGAPAWTQYF. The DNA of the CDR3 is TGCAGCGTTGAAGGGGCCCCCGCGTGGACCCAGTACTTC.

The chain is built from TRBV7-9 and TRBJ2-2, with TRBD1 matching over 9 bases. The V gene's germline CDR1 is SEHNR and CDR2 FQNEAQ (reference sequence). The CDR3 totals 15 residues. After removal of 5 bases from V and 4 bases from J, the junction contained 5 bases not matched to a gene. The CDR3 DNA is TGTGCCAGCAGCGCCTGGGACAGGGCCACCGGGGAGCTGTTTTTT. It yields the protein CASSAWDRATGELFF.

The CDR3 nucleotides are TGTGCCAGCAGTCCTCGGGGAGAGAGAACCCAGTACTTC. Its protein is CASSPRGERTQYF. V gene TRBV27 combines with J gene TRBJ2-5, with a possible D match to TRBD2 (5 bases). From germline, CDR1 is MNHEY and CDR2 SMNVEV (reference sequence). This CDR3 has 13 amino acids. V was clipped by 5 bases and J by 8 bases, with 15 bases between them.

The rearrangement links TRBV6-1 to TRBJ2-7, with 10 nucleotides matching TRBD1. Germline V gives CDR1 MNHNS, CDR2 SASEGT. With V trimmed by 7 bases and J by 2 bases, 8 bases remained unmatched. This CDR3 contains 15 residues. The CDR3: CASNRRQGATYEQYF. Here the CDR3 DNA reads TGTGCCAGCAACCGAAGACAGGGGGCGACCTACGAGCAGTACTTC.

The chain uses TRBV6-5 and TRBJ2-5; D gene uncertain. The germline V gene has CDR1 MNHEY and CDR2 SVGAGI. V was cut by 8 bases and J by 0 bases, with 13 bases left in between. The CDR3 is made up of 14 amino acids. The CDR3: CASAPTANQETQYF. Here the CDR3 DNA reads TGTGCCAGCGCCCCTACTGCCAACCAAGAGACCCAGTACTTC.

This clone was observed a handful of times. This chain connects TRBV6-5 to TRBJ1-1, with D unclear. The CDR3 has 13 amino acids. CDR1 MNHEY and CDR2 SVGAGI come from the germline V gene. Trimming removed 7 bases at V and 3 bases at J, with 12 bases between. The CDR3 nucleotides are TGTGCCAGCAATAGACACTGGGACACTGAAGCTTTCTTT. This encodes CASNRHWDTEAFF.

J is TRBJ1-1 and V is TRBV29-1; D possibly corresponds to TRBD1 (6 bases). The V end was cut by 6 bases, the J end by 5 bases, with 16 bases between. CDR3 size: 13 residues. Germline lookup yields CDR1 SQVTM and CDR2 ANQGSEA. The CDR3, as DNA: TGCAGCGTCCAACAGGGTTTTTCGACTGAAGCTTTCTTT. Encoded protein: CSVQQGFSTEAFF.

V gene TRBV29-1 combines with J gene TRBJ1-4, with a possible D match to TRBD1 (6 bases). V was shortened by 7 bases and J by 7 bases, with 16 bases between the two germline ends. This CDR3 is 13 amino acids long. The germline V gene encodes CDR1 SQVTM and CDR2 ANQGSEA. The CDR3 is CSALLGASEKLFF. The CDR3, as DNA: TGCAGCGCCCTATTGGGGGCGAGTGAAAAACTGTTTTTT.

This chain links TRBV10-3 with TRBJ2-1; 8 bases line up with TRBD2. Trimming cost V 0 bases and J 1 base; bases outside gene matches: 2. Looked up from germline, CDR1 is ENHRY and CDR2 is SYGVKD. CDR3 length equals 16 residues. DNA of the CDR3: TGTGCCATCAGTGAGTCCGGCGGGGGGTCCTACAATGAGCAGTTCTTC. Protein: CAISESGGGSYNEQFF.

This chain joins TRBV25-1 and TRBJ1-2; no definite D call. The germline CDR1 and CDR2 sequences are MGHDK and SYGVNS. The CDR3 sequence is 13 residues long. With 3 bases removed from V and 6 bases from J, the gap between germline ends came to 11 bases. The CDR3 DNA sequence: TGTGCCAGCAGTGACCCAGGAACCAATGGCTACACCTTC. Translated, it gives CASSDPGTNGYTF.

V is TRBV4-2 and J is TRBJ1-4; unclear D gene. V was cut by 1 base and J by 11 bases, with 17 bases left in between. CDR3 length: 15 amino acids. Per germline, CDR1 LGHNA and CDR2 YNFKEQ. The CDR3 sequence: CASSQVPFSLGKLFF. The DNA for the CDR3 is TGTGCCAGCAGCCAAGTCCCTTTCTCTCTTGGGAAACTGTTTTTT.

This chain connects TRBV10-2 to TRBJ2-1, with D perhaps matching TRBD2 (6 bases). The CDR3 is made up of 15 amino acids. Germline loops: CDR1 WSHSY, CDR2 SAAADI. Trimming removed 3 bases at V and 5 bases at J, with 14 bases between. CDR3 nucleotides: TGCGCCAGCAGTGAAGGGGACTGGCGGGACAATGAGCAGTTCTTC. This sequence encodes CASSEGDWRDNEQFF.